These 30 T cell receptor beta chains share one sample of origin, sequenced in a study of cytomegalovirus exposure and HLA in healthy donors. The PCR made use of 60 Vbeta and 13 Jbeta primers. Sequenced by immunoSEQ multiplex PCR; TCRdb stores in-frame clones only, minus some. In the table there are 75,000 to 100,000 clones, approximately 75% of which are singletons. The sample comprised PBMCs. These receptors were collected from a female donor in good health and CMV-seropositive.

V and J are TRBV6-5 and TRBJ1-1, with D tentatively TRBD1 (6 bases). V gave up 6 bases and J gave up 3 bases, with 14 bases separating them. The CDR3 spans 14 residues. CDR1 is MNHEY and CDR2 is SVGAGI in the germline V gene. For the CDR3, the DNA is TGTGCCAGCAGAGACACAGGGAAGGACACTGAAGCTTTCTTT. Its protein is CASRDTGKDTEAFF.

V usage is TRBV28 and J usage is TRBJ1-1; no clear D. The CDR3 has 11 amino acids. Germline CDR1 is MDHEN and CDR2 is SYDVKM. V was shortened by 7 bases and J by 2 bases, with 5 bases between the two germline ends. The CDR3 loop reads CASTFNTEAFF. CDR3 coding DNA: TGTGCCAGCACCTTCAACACTGAAGCTTTCTTT.

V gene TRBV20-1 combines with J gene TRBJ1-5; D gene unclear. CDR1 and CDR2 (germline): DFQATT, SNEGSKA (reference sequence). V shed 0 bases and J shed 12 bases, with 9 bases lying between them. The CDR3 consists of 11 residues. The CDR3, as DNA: TGCAGTGCTAGAGATGGGAGGGACCAGCATTTT. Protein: CSARDGRDQHF.

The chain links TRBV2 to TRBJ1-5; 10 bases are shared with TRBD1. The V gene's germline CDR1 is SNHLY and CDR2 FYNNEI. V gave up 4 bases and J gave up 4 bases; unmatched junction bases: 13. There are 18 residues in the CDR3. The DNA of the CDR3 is TGTGCCAGCAGTGCCACCCCAGACAGGGGGCCCATTAATCAGCCCCAGCATTTT. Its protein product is CASSATPDRGPINQPQHF.

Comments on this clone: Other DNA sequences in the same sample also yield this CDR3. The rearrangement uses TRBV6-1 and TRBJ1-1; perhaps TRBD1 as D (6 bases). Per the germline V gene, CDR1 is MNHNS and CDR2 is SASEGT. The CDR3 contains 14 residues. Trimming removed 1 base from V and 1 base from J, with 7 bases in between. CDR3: CASSEGQENTEAFF. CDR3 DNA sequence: TGTGCCAGCAGTGAAGGACAGGAGAACACTGAAGCTTTCTTT.

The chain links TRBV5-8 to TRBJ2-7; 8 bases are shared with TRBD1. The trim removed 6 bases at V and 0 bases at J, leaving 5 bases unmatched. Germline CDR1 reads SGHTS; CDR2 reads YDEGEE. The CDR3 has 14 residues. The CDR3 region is CASIRTGSSYEQYF. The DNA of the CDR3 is TGTGCCAGCATCCGGACAGGGAGCTCCTACGAGCAGTACTTC.

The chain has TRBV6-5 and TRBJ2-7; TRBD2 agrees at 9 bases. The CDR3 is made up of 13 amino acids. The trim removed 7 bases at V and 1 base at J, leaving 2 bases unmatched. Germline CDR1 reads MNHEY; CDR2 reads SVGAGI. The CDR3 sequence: CASTLAGSYEQYF. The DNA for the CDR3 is TGTGCCAGCACCCTAGCGGGGTCCTACGAGCAGTACTTC.

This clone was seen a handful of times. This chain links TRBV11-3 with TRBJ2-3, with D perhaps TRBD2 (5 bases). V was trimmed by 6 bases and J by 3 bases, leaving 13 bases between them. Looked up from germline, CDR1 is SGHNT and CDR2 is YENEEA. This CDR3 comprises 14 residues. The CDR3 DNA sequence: TGTGCCAGCAGTGCGACGCGGGCGACAGATACGCAGTATTTT. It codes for CASSATRATDTQYF.

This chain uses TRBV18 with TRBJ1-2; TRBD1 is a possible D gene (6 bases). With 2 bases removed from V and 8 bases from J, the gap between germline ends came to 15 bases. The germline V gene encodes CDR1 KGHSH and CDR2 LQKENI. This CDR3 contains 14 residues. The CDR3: CASSPEGHLTGYTF. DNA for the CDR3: TGTGCCAGCTCACCAGAGGGACATCTTACCGGCTACACCTTC.

The CDR3 here is CASSRAGSTDTQYF. The CDR3 coding sequence is TGTGCCAGTAGTAGAGCGGGGAGCACAGATACGCAGTATTTT. This rearrangement joins TRBV19 to TRBJ2-3, with 7 bases that match TRBD2. Germline values: CDR1 LNHDA, CDR2 SQIVND (reference sequence). Trimming removed 4 bases from V and 0 bases from J; junction bases left unmatched: 1. The CDR3 has 14 amino acids.

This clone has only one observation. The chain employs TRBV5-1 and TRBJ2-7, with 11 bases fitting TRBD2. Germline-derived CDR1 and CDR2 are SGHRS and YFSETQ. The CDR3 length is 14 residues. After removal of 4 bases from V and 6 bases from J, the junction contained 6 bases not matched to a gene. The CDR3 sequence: CASSPLAGGPEQYF. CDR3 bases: TGCGCCAGCAGCCCCCTAGCGGGAGGTCCCGAGCAGTACTTC.

The CDR3 is CASGRLGEKLFF. CDR3 DNA: TGTGCCAGCGGCCGACTAGGTGAAAAACTGTTTTTT. The V call is TRBV25-1, the J call TRBJ1-4; D gene uncertain. CDR1 is MGHDK and CDR2 is SYGVNS in the germline V gene. V shed 8 bases and J shed 7 bases, with 11 bases lying between them. CDR3 size: 12 residues.

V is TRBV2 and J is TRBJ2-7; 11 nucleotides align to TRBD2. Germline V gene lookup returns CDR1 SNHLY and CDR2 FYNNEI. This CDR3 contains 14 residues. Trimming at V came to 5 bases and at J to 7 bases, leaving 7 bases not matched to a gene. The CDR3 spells CASSYSGGAGEQYF. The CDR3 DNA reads TGTGCCAGCAGTTATAGCGGGGGGGCGGGAGAGCAGTACTTC. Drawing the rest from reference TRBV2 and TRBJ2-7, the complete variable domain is EPEVTQTPSHQVTQMGQEVILRCVPISNHLYFYWYRQILGQKVEFLVSFYNNEISEKSEIFDDQFSVERPDGSNFTLKIRSTKLEDSAMYFCASSYSGGAGEQYFGPGTRLTVT.

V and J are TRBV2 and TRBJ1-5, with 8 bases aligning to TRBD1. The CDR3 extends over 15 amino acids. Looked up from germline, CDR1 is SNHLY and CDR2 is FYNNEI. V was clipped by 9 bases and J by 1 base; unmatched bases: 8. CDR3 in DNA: TGTGCCAGTGGCCCCTGGACAGGGAGCAATCAGCCCCAGCATTTT. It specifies CASGPWTGSNQPQHF.

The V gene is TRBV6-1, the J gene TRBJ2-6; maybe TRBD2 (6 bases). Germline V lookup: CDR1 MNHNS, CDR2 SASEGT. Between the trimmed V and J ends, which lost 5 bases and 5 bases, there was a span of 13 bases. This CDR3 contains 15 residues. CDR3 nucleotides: TGTGCCAGCAGTACGGGACTCGGGTGGGCCAACGTCCTGACTTTC. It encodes CASSTGLGWANVLTF.

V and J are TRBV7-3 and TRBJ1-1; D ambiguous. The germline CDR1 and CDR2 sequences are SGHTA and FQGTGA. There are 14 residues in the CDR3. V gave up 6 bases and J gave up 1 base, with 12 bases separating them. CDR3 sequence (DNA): TGTGCCAGCAGGCTGACAATACAGAACACTGAAGCTTTCTTT. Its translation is CASRLTIQNTEAFF.

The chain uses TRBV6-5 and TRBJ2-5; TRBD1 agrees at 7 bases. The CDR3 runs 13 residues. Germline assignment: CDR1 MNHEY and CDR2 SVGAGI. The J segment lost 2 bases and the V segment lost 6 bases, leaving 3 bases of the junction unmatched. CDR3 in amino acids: CASRRTGQETQYF. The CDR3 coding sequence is TGTGCCAGCAGAAGGACAGGACAAGAGACCCAGTACTTC.

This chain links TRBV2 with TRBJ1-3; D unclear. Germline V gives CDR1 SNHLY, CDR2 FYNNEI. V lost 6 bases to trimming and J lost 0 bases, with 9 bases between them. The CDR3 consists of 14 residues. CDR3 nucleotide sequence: TGTGCCAGCAGGCCTTCCAGCTCTGGAAACACCATATATTTT. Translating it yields CASRPSSSGNTIYF.

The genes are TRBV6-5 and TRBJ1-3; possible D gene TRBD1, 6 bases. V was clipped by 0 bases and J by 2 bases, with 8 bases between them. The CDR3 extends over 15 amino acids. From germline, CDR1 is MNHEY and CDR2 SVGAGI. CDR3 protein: CASSYSAGAGNTIYF. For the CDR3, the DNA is TGTGCCAGCAGTTACTCTGCAGGGGCTGGAAACACCATATATTTT.

CDR3 sequence reads: CASSGAGTGSNQPQHF. The CDR3 nucleotides read TGTGCCAGCAGTGGGGCCGGGACAGGGAGCAATCAGCCCCAGCATTTT. The genes are TRBV2 and TRBJ1-5, with 9 positions matching TRBD1. Germline trimming cut 4 bases from V and 1 base from J; bases unmatched to any gene: 5. Germline CDR1 SNHLY, CDR2 FYNNEI. This CDR3 is 16 amino acids long.

The CDR3 DNA sequence: TGTGCCAGCTCACCAGGGACAGGGGGGAATTCACCCCTCCACTTT. It translates to CASSPGTGGNSPLHF. The chain couples TRBV18 to TRBJ1-6; 11 nucleotides match TRBD1. Unmatched junction bases numbered 1, after V lost 2 bases and J lost 7 bases. This CDR3 spans 15 amino acids. CDR1 and CDR2 (germline): KGHSH, LQKENI.

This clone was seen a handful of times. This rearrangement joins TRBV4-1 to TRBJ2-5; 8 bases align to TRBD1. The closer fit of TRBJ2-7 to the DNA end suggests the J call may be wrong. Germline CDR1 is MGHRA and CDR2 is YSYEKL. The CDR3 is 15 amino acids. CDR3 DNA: TGCGCCAGCAGCCTCTTCCGGGACAGGCTCTACGAGCAGTACTTC. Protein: CASSLFRDRLYEQYF.

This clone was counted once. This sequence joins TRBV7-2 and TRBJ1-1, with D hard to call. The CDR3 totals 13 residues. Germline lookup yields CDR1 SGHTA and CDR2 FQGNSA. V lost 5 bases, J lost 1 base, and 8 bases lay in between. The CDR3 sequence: CASSRQANTEAFF. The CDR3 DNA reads TGTGCCAGCAGCCGGCAGGCGAACACTGAAGCTTTCTTT.

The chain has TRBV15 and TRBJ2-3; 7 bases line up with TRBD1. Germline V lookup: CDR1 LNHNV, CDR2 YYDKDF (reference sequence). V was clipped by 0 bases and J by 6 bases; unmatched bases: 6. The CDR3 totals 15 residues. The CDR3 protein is CATSRDRGPADTQYF. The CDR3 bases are TGTGCCACCAGCAGAGATAGGGGGCCAGCGGATACGCAGTATTTT.

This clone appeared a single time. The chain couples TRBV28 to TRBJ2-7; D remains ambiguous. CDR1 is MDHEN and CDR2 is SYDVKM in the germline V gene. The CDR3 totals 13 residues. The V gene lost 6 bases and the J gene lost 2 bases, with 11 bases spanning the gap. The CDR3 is CASRIGATYEQYF. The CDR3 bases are TGTGCCAGCAGAATAGGAGCCACCTACGAGCAGTACTTC.

The CDR3 loop is CASSLGFDQGYTF. The CDR3 coding sequence is TGTGCCAGCAGCTTGGGGTTCGATCAGGGCTACACCTTC. The chain couples TRBV5-5 to TRBJ1-2; D ambiguous. This CDR3 has 13 amino acids. V gave up 0 bases and J gave up 8 bases, with 11 bases separating them. Per germline, CDR1 SGHKS and CDR2 YYEKEE (reference sequence). The whole variable domain, remainder taken from reference TRBV5-5 and TRBJ1-2, is DAGVTQSPTHLIKTRGQQVTLRCSPISGHKSVSWYQQVLGQGPQFIFQYYEKEERGRGNFPDRFSARQFPNYSSELNVNALLLGDSALYLCASSLGFDQGYTFGSGTRLTVV.

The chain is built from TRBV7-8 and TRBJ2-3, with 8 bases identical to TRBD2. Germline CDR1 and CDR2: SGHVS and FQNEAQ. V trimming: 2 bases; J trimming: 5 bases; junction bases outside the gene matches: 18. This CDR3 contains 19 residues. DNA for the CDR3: TGTGCCAGCAGCTTATCCCCCAGTCGAGCGGGAGTGTGGATAGATACGCAGTATTTT. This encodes CASSLSPSRAGVWIDTQYF. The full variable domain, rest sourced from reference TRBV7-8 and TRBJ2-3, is GAGVSQSPRYKVAKRGQDVALRCDPISGHVSLFWYQQALGQGPEFLTYFQNEAQLDKSGLPSDRFFAERPEGSVSTLKIQRTQQEDSAVYLCASSLSPSRAGVWIDTQYFGPGTRLTVL.

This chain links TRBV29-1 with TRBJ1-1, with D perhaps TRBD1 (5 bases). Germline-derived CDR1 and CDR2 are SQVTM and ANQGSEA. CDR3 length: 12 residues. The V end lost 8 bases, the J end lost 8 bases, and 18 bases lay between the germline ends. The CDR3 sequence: CSIKNDRNEAFF. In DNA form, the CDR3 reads TGCAGCATCAAAAACGACAGAAACGAAGCTTTCTTT.

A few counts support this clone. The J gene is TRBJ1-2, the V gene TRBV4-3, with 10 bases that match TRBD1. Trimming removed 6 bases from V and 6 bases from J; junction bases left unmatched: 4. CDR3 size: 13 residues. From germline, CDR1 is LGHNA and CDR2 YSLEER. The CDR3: CASRGDRGDGYTF. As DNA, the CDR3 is TGCGCCAGCAGGGGGGACAGGGGAGATGGCTACACCTTC.

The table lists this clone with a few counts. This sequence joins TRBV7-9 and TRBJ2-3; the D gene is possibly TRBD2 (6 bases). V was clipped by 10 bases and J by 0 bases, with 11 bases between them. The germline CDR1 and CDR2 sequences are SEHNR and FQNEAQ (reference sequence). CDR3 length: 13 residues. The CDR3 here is CAIISGSTDTQYF. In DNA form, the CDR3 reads TGTGCCATCATTAGCGGTAGCACAGATACGCAGTATTTT.